This paragraph covers one T cell receptor beta chain sequence. Its antigen is still unknown. The data belong to a study of blood T cells in healthy people across ages. General observations from the study: Possibly, changes in expanded clonotypes were confounded because donor CMV status was unknown.

For the second PCR, which ran for 7 to 11 cycles, a sample-barcoded 5' primer and a J-beta primer mix were used. TCRdb re-analysed the 5' RACE reads in MiXCR, keeping a single row per CDR3 protein. This sample has about 810,000 distinct CDR3 sequences, with around 36% found just once. The sample, approximately 10 milliliters of peripheral blood, was drawn from each donor. Sequencing was done on a sample of blood. The sequence derives from a man aged 18-30 years in good health.

The CDR3 is CASSEFPGPGYQETQYF. CDR3 bases: TGTGCCAGCAGCGAGTTTCCGGGGCCAGGGTACCAAGAGACCCAGTACTTC. V is TRBV6-1 and J is TRBJ2-5; tentatively, D is TRBD1 or TRBD2 (5 bases each). The CDR3 length is 17 residues. V lost 6 bases and J 0 bases, leaving 20 bases between the germline ends. Germline CDR1 and CDR2: MNHNS and SASEGT.